Listed below are T cell receptor beta chains from one sample, sequenced in a study of cytomegalovirus exposure and HLA in healthy donors. The assay was immunoSEQ multiplex PCR, and TCRdb's table has in-frame clones only and misses some. The sample includes hundreds of thousands of clones, over 85% seen only once; the top ten take about 2.3%. Specimen: PBMCs. Receptor source: a woman between 18 and 29 years old in good health and CMV-seronegative. The CDR3 runs from the conserved cysteine through the conserved F or W. Each record gives: clone size, D gene, J gene, V gene, CDR3 DNA, CDR3 protein. The D gene is left open where the match is weak. Size is stated for part of the rows, as once, few or many counts, or as a class when the clone is expanded.

size: NA; D: NA; J: TRBJ1-2; V: TRBV5-1; DNA: TGCGCCAGCAGCGACCCCGCCGGCGGGCAGTTCTATGGCTACACCTTC; CDR3: CASSDPAGGQFYGYTF
size: NA; D: TRBD1; J: TRBJ2-1; V: TRBV5-1; DNA: TGCGCCAGCGGGACAGGTGGGTCCTACAATGAGCAGTTCTTC; CDR3: CASGTGGSYNEQFF
size: NA; D: NA; J: TRBJ2-6; V: TRBV9; DNA: TGTGCCAGCAAGGGGGTATCGGTCTATGGGGCCAACGTCCTGACTTTC; CDR3: CASKGVSVYGANVLTF
size: NA; D: TRBD1; J: TRBJ1-1; V: TRBV10-2; DNA: TGCGCCAGCTGGACAGGGAACACTGAAGCTTTCTTT; CDR3: CASWTGNTEAFF
size: NA; D: TRBD1; J: TRBJ1-2; V: TRBV6-1; DNA: TGTGCCAGCAGGCCATATAGGACAGGGGGCGATGGCTACACCTTC; CDR3: CASRPYRTGGDGYTF
size: NA; D: NA; J: TRBJ2-1; V: TRBV14; DNA: TGTGCCAGCAGCCAAGATGCGTGGGGGCCCAATGAGCAGTTCTTC; CDR3: CASSQDAWGPNEQFF
size: NA; D: NA; J: TRBJ2-2; V: TRBV21-1; DNA: TGTGCCAGCAGCAATCGACAGGGTTTGAACACCGGGGAGCTGTTTTTT; CDR3: CASSNRQGLNTGELFF
size: NA; D: NA; J: TRBJ2-1; V: TRBV7-3; DNA: TGTGCCAGCAGCTTGGACAGATCCAATGAGCAGTTCTTC; CDR3: CASSLDRSNEQFF
size: NA; D: TRBD1; J: TRBJ1-6; V: TRBV23-1; DNA: TGCGCCAGCAGTCTTCAAAACAGGGGGTGGTCACCCCTCCACTTT; CDR3: CASSLQNRGWSPLHF
size: NA; D: NA; J: TRBJ1-5; V: TRBV6-1; DNA: TGTGCCAGTCAAGGCGACAAATTATGGGCACAGCCCCAGCATTTT; CDR3: CASQGDKLWAQPQHF
size: NA; D: NA; J: TRBJ2-7; V: TRBV27; DNA: TGTGCCAGCAGTTGGGCACACTCCTACGAGCAGTACTTC; CDR3: CASSWAHSYEQYF
size: NA; D: NA; J: TRBJ1-1; V: TRBV19; DNA: TGTGCCAGTAGCTTTACCGGGACTCTAACGAACACTGAAGCTTTCTTT; CDR3: CASSFTGTLTNTEAFF
size: NA; D: NA; J: TRBJ2-3; V: TRBV6-6; DNA: TGTGCCAGCAGTTACCGGGATAGCACAGATACGCAGTATTTT; CDR3: CASSYRDSTDTQYF
size: NA; D: TRBD2; J: TRBJ2-3; V: TRBV7-3; DNA: TGTGCCAGCAGCCCATCCGGGACTAGTCCAGATACGCAGTATTTT; CDR3: CASSPSGTSPDTQYF
size: NA; D: TRBD1; J: TRBJ1-2; V: TRBV2; DNA: TGTGCCAGCAGTCCCTCCGGGACAGGGAATGGCTACACCTTC; CDR3: CASSPSGTGNGYTF
size: NA; D: NA; J: TRBJ2-5; V: TRBV5-8; DNA: TGTGCCAGCAGCTTGGGACAGTCTGGGCGAGAGACCCAGTACTTC; CDR3: CASSLGQSGRETQYF
size: NA; D: TRBD2; J: TRBJ2-2; V: TRBV7-9; DNA: TGTGCCAGCAGCTTAGCGAGCGGGGGAACCGGGGAGCTGTTTTTT; CDR3: CASSLASGGTGELFF
size: NA; D: TRBD1; J: TRBJ2-5; V: TRBV5-1; DNA: TGCGCCAGCAGCTTCACAGGGGGTGGAGAGACCCAGTACTTC; CDR3: CASSFTGGGETQYF
size: NA; D: NA; J: TRBJ2-7; V: TRBV10-1; DNA: TGCGCCAGCAGTGGAGGCGGCGGCGAGCAGTACTTC; CDR3: CASSGGGGEQYF
size: once; D: TRBD1; J: TRBJ2-7; V: TRBV6-1; DNA: TGTGCCAGCAATCTTGAACCCGGGACAGCCTACGAGCAGTACTTC; CDR3: CASNLEPGTAYEQYF
size: NA; D: TRBD2; J: TRBJ2-3; V: TRBV7-2; DNA: TGTGCCAGCGGACTAGCGGGGCCCACAGATACGCAGTATTTT; CDR3: CASGLAGPTDTQYF
size: NA; D: NA; J: TRBJ1-6; V: TRBV18; DNA: TGTGCCAGCTCACCACTCCCGGGCTCCTATAATTCACCCCTCCACTTT; CDR3: CASSPLPGSYNSPLHF
size: NA; D: NA; J: TRBJ1-2; V: TRBV2; DNA: TGTGCCAGCAGTCGTGACGGGGGTTCTGGCTACACCTTC; CDR3: CASSRDGGSGYTF
size: once; D: NA; J: TRBJ1-2; V: TRBV19; DNA: TGTGCCAGTACTGGGGGCGACGGCTATGGCTACACCTTC; CDR3: CASTGGDGYGYTF
size: once; D: TRBD1; J: TRBJ1-1; V: TRBV6-1; DNA: TGTGCCAGCAGTGCGGGACAGGGGTGGAACACTGAAGCTTTCTTT; CDR3: CASSAGQGWNTEAFF
size: NA; D: TRBD2; J: TRBJ2-1; V: TRBV9; DNA: TGTGCCAGCAGCGTAGGACTAGCGGGGGGCCCCTCCTACAATGAGCAGTTCTTC; CDR3: CASSVGLAGGPSYNEQFF
size: NA; D: NA; J: TRBJ1-5; V: TRBV15; DNA: TGTGCCACCAGCCAATGGCTCTATCAGCCCCAGCATTTT; CDR3: CATSQWLYQPQHF
size: once; D: NA; J: TRBJ1-3; V: TRBV6-1; DNA: TGTGCCAGCAACTCCCCCTACCGGGGAAACACCATATATTTT; CDR3: CASNSPYRGNTIYF
size: NA; D: TRBD2; J: TRBJ2-1; V: TRBV5-1; DNA: TGCGCCAGCAGCCCGGGAGGGACTAGCGGGGTTCGCACAGGGCAGTTCTTC; CDR3: CASSPGGTSGVRTGQFF
size: NA; D: NA; J: TRBJ2-7; V: TRBV21-1; DNA: TGTGCCAGCAGCAACTTCTCCCAGGTCCATCATTCCTACGAGCAGTACTTC; CDR3: CASSNFSQVHHSYEQYF
size: NA; D: TRBD1; J: TRBJ1-5; V: TRBV19; DNA: TGTGCCAGTAGTTTGGGACAGCCCAATTCAAATCAGCCCCAGCATTTT; CDR3: CASSLGQPNSNQPQHF
size: NA; D: NA; J: TRBJ1-6; V: TRBV5-4; DNA: TGTGCCAGCAGCTTGGCTGCAGGCCTGAATTCACCCCTCCACTTT; CDR3: CASSLAAGLNSPLHF
size: NA; D: TRBD2; J: TRBJ2-5; V: TRBV30; DNA: TGTGCCTGGACCCAAGGATATCTAGCGGGAGGGCAAGAGACCCAGTACTTC; CDR3: CAWTQGYLAGGQETQYF
size: NA; D: NA; J: TRBJ1-2; V: TRBV9; DNA: TGTGCCAGCCGCAGCGGGTACTCCTATGGCTACACCTTC; CDR3: CASRSGYSYGYTF
size: NA; D: NA; J: TRBJ1-2; V: TRBV19; DNA: TGTGCCAGTAGTGAAGGACAGCTTTACTATGGCTACACCTTC; CDR3: CASSEGQLYYGYTF
size: NA; D: NA; J: TRBJ1-2; V: TRBV19; DNA: TGTGCCACCTCAGGCGGGACGCTACATGGCTACACCTTC; CDR3: CATSGGTLHGYTF
size: NA; D: NA; J: TRBJ1-3; V: TRBV2; DNA: TGTGCCAGCAGGAAGGGGAACCTACCACCATTCTCTGGAAACACCATATATTTT; CDR3: CASRKGNLPPFSGNTIYF
size: NA; D: NA; J: TRBJ1-1; V: TRBV2; DNA: TGTGCCAGCAGTGAAGTAGCCAGGGACACTGAAGCTTTCTTT; CDR3: CASSEVARDTEAFF
size: once; D: TRBD2; J: TRBJ2-3; V: TRBV10-1; DNA: TGCGCCAGCAGTGAGTCGACTCTCCTAGCGGGGGCCCCTAGCACAGATACGCAGTATTTT; CDR3: CASSESTLLAGAPSTDTQYF
size: NA; D: NA; J: TRBJ2-7; V: TRBV10-3; DNA: TGTGCCATCAGTGAGTGGCAGAAGCAGTACTTC; CDR3: CAISEWQKQYF
size: NA; D: NA; J: TRBJ1-2; V: TRBV5-4; DNA: TGTGCCAGCAGCTTGCTCGGAGGGAAGAATGGCTACACCTTC; CDR3: CASSLLGGKNGYTF
size: NA; D: TRBD1; J: TRBJ1-5; V: TRBV5-6; DNA: TGTGCCAGCAGCCCCTTCGAGGCAGGGGGACTGGATCAGCCCCAGCATTTT; CDR3: CASSPFEAGGLDQPQHF
size: NA; D: NA; J: TRBJ2-7; V: TRBV20-1; DNA: TGCAGTGCTAGTGGAGGGTACGAGCAGTACTTC; CDR3: CSASGGYEQYF
size: NA; D: NA; J: TRBJ2-3; V: TRBV27; DNA: TGTGCCAGCAGTTCCAGTTGGGCGGGGCCTAAAGGGGATACGCAGTATTTT; CDR3: CASSSSWAGPKGDTQYF
size: NA; D: NA; J: TRBJ1-1; V: TRBV6-5; DNA: TGTGCCAGCAGTTACTCCCCCTCGGGCACTGAAGCTTTCTTT; CDR3: CASSYSPSGTEAFF
size: NA; D: NA; J: TRBJ2-1; V: TRBV29-1; DNA: TGCAGCTTGCGACAGAAGGCCTACAATGAGCAGTTCTTC; CDR3: CSLRQKAYNEQFF
size: NA; D: TRBD2; J: TRBJ2-1; V: TRBV2; DNA: TGTGCCAGCAGCGGGGGGTGGACCTCCGGCCAGGTCTATGAGCAGTTCTTC; CDR3: CASSGGWTSGQVYEQFF
size: NA; D: TRBD2; J: TRBJ2-1; V: TRBV9; DNA: TGTGCCAGCAGCGTGGCCCTAGCGGGGTCTTACAATGAGCAGTTCTTC; CDR3: CASSVALAGSYNEQFF
size: NA; D: NA; J: TRBJ2-7; V: TRBV29-1; DNA: TGCAGCGTTGAAGTGGGGGGGGCCTATCTCGACGAGCAGTACTTC; CDR3: CSVEVGGAYLDEQYF
size: once; D: NA; J: TRBJ2-5; V: TRBV11-2; DNA: TGTGCCAGCAGCTTATCTCACGCTGAGCAGTACTTC; CDR3: CASSLSHAEQYF
size: NA; D: TRBD1; J: TRBJ1-5; V: TRBV10-2; DNA: TGCGCCAGCAGTGACAGGGGGCATAGCAATCAGCCCCAGCATTTT; CDR3: CASSDRGHSNQPQHF
size: NA; D: TRBD1; J: TRBJ2-3; V: TRBV7-6; DNA: TGTGCCAGCAGCTTCGGACAGGGGATCACAGATACGCAGTATTTT; CDR3: CASSFGQGITDTQYF
size: once; D: TRBD1; J: TRBJ1-4; V: TRBV7-6; DNA: TGTGCCAGCAGCCGGGGACAGGGGGACGAAAAACTGTTTTTT; CDR3: CASSRGQGDEKLFF